These T cell receptor beta chains were read from a single sample in a study of cytotoxic CD8 clonotypes in ibrutinib-treated CLL. Clones were sequenced by immunoSEQ multiplex PCR, and TCRdb holds only the in-frame ones, with some missing. In the table there are approximately 300,000 clones, approximately 80% of which are singletons. The sample in question was PBMCs, obtained before ibrutinib treatment. The origin of the receptors is a human donor with chronic lymphocytic leukemia. The CDR3 runs from the conserved cysteine through the conserved F or W. The D gene is left open where the match is weak. Clone size, where shown, is once, few, many, or a class for clones that have expanded.

>17|TRBV18|TRBJ1-5|TRBD1|NA
CASSQTGTESPGQPQHF
TGTGCCAGCTCACAAACCGGGACAGAGAGTCCCGGGCAGCCCCAGCATTTT
>14|TRBV5-1|TRBJ2-5|NA|NA
CASSKEQGTETQYF
TGCGCCAGCAGTAAAGAACAGGGAACCGAGACCCAGTACTTC
>14|TRBV6-4|TRBJ1-5|TRBD1|NA
CASRTGSGNQPQHF
TGTGCCAGTCGGACAGGGTCAGGCAATCAGCCCCAGCATTTT
>15|TRBV5-4|TRBJ2-7|TRBD2|NA
CASRDERELTYEQYF
TGTGCCAGCAGGGATGAGCGGGAGCTCACCTACGAGCAGTACTTC
>16|TRBV9|TRBJ2-5|NA|NA
CASSTTGATGPGTQYF
TGTGCCAGCAGCACCACTGGAGCTACTGGACCGGGGACCCAGTACTTC
>13|TRBV10-2|TRBJ2-1|TRBD2|NA
CASRTSGRGEQFF
TGCGCCAGCAGAACTAGCGGGAGGGGTGAGCAGTTCTTC
>14|TRBV27|TRBJ2-5|NA|NA
CASSPHLAKETQYF
TGTGCCAGCAGTCCCCACTTAGCGAAAGAGACCCAGTACTTC
>18|TRBV27|TRBJ2-1|NA|once
CASSSSKTGSLAGNEQFF
TGTGCCAGCAGTTCCTCAAAGACAGGGAGTCTAGCGGGTAATGAGCAGTTCTTC
>11|TRBV20-1|TRBJ1-1|NA|NA
CTTYLNTEAFF
TGCACTACCTACCTGAACACTGAAGCTTTCTTT
>18|TRBV4-3|TRBJ2-2|TRBD2|NA
CASSQDPTSGILTGELFF
TGCGCCAGCAGCCAAGATCCGACGAGCGGGATACTCACCGGGGAGCTGTTTTTT
>12|TRBV10-2|TRBJ1-2|NA|once
CASSDIGYGYTF
TGCGCCAGCAGCGATATAGGCTATGGCTACACCTTC
>18|TRBV28|TRBJ2-7|TRBD2|NA
CASSFGGTTSGALYEQYF
TGTGCCAGCAGTTTTGGCGGGACTACCAGTGGGGCCCTCTACGAGCAGTACTTC
>14|TRBV10-3|TRBJ2-1|TRBD1|many
CAISQGTGVTEQFF
TGTGCCATCAGTCAAGGGACAGGGGTCACTGAGCAGTTCTTC
>14|TRBV7-9|TRBJ2-7|NA|few
CASSLQGTPYEQYF
TGTGCCAGCAGCCTGCAGGGGACCCCCTACGAGCAGTACTTC
>16|TRBV5-1|TRBJ2-5|NA|NA
CASSFGQQGLGETQYF
TGCGCCAGCAGCTTCGGTCAACAGGGACTTGGGGAGACCCAGTACTTC
>14|TRBV2|TRBJ1-2|NA|once
CASSPDDTNYGYTF
TGTGCCAGCAGTCCGGACGACACTAACTATGGCTACACCTTC